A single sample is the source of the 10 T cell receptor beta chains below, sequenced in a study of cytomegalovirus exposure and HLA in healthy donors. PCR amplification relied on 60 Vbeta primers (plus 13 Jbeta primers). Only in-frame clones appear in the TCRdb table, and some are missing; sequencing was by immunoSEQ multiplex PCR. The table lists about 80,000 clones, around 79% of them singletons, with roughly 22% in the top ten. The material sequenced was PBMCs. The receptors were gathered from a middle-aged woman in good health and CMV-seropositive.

CDR3 sequence (DNA): TGTGCCAGCAGCTCAGCAGGCAGATCTGATGAGCAGTTCTTC. It yields the protein CASSSAGRSDEQFF. The V call is TRBV13, the J call TRBJ2-1, with D unresolved. V was clipped by 4 bases and J by 8 bases, with 15 bases between them. This CDR3 is 14 amino acids long. Germline CDR1 PRHDT, CDR2 FYEKMQ (reference sequence).

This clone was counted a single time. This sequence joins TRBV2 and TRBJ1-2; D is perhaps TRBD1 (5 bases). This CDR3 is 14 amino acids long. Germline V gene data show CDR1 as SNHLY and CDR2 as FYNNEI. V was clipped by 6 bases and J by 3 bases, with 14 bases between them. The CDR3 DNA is TGTGCCAGCAGACGCACGGGACTAGACTATGGCTACACCTTC. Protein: CASRRTGLDYGYTF.

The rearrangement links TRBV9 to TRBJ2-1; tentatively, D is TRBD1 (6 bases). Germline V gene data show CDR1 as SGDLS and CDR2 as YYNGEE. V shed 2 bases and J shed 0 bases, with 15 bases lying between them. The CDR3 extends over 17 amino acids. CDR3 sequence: CASSVTGFRSSYNEQFF. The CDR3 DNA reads TGTGCCAGCAGCGTGACAGGTTTTCGAAGCTCCTACAATGAGCAGTTCTTC.

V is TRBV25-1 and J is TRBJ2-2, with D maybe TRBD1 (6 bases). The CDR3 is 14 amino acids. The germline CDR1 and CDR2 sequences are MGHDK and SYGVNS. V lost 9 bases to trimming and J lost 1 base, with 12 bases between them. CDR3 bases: TGTGCCAGTTCGCTGGGACAGAACACCGGGGAGCTGTTTTTT. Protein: CASSLGQNTGELFF.

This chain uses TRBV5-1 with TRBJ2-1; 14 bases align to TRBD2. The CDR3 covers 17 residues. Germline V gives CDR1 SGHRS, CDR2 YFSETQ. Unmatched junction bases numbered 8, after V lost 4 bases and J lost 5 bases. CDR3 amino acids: CASSLKMTSGGDNEQFF. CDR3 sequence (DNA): TGCGCCAGCAGCCTGAAGATGACTAGCGGGGGGGACAATGAGCAGTTCTTC.

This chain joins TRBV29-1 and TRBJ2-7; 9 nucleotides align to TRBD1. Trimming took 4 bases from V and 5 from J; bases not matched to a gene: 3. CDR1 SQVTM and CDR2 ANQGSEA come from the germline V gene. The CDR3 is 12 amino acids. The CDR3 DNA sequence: TGCAGCGTTGTGTGGACAGGGGACGAGCAGTACTTC. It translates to CSVVWTGDEQYF.

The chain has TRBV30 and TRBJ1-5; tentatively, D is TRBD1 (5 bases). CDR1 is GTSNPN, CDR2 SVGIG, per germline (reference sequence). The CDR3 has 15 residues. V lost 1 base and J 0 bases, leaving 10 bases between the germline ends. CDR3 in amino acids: CAWSGAGNSNQPQHF. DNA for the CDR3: TGTGCCTGGAGTGGGGCAGGGAATAGCAATCAGCCCCAGCATTTT. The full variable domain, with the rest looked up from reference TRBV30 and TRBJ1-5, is SQTIHQWPATLVQPVGSPLSLECTVEGTSNPNLYWYRQAAGRGLQLLFYSVGIGQISSEVPQNLSASRPQDRQFILSSKKLLLSDSGFYLCAWSGAGNSNQPQHFGDGTRLSIL.

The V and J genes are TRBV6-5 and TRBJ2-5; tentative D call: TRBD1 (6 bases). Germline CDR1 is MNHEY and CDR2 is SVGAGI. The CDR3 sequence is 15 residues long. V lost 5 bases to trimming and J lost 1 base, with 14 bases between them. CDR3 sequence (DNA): TGTGCCAGCAGTAACCCAGGACAGCCCCAAGAGACCCAGTACTTC. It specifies CASSNPGQPQETQYF.

The CDR3: CASSPRQTGSNTGELFF. The CDR3 bases are TGTGCCAGCTCACCACGGCAAACGGGTTCGAACACCGGGGAGCTGTTTTTT. The V and J genes are TRBV18 and TRBJ2-2; D remains unclear. Trimming stripped 1 base from V and 0 bases from J, with 12 bases between. Per the germline V gene, CDR1 is KGHSH and CDR2 is LQKENI. This CDR3 contains 17 residues.

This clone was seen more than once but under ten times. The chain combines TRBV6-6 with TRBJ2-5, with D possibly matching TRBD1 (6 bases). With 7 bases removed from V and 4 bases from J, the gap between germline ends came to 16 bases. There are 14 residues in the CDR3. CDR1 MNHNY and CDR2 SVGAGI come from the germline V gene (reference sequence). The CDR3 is CASKLQGNGETQYF. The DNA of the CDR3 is TGTGCCAGCAAACTACAGGGCAATGGAGAGACCCAGTACTTC.